This T cell receptor (beta chain) emerged from a study of T cells after posttransplantation cyclophosphamide. Findings and limits, study-wide: Blood and skin or GI T cell repertoires showed limited TRB overlap. Donor CD8+ memory clones often dominated recipient blood repertoires at later times. After PTCy, TRB diversity resembled that of CNI/methotrexate controls.

TCRdb's table, derived via immunoSEQ multiplex PCR, lists solely in-frame clones and lacks some. Singletons are absent from the sample, which has around 3,000 clones. By its share, this clone is medium-sized. The antigen is unknown. Busulfan-fludarabine conditioning, marrow transplant, and cyclophosphamide on days +3 and +4 were administered. The V gene's germline CDR1 is MNHEY and CDR2 SMNVEV (reference sequence). V lost 6 bases, J lost 1 base, and 13 bases lay in between. The CDR3 has 14 residues. The source of this sequence is a female patient in her 60s who received an allogeneic stem cell transplant from a related donor and was CMV-positive. Some T cells could come from the graft donor. Source: PBMCs, taken after allogeneic stem cell transplant with posttransplant cyclophosphamide. The chain recombines TRBV27 with TRBJ2-7, with D possibly matching TRBD2 (6 bases). In nucleotides, the CDR3 is TGTGCCAGCAGCCCCCCCCGGGGGTCCTACGAGCAGTACTTC. Protein sequence: CASSPPRGSYEQYF.